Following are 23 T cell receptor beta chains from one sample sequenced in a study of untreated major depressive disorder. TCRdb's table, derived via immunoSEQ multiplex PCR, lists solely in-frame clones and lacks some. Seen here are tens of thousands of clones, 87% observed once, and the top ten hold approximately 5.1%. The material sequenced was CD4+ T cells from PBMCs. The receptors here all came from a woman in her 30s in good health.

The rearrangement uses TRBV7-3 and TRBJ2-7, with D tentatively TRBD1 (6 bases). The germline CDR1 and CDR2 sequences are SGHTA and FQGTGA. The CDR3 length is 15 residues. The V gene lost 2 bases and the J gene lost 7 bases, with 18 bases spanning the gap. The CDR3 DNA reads TGTGCCAGCAGCTTATCTGCAACAGGGATCGGAGAGCAGTACTTC. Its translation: CASSLSATGIGEQYF.

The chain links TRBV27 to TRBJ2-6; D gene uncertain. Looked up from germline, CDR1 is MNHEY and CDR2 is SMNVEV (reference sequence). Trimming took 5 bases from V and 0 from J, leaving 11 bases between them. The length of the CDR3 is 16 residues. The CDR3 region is CASSAGRSSGANVLTF. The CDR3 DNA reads TGTGCCAGCAGTGCAGGACGCAGCTCTGGGGCCAACGTCCTGACTTTC.

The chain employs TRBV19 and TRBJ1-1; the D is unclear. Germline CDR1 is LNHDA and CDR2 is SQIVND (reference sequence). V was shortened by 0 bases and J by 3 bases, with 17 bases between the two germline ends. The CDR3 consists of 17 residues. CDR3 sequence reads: CASSIDGVILGYTEAFF. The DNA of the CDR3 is TGTGCCAGTAGTATAGATGGGGTCATCTTGGGCTACACTGAAGCTTTCTTT.

In DNA, the CDR3 is TGTGCCAGCAAGGAGGGTCCCGGGTCCTACAATGAGCAGTTCTTC. This encodes CASKEGPGSYNEQFF. This chain links TRBV6-1 with TRBJ2-1, with D possibly matching TRBD2 (6 bases). V lost 7 bases, J lost 1 base, and 14 bases lay in between. Looked up from germline, CDR1 is MNHNS and CDR2 is SASEGT. The CDR3 spans 15 residues.

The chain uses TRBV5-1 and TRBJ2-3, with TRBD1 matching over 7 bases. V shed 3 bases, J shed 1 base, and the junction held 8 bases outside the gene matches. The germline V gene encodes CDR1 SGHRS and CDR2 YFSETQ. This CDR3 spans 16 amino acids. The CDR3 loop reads CASSWNGDRGTDTQYF. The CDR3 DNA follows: TGCGCCAGCAGCTGGAATGGAGACAGGGGCACAGATACGCAGTATTTT.

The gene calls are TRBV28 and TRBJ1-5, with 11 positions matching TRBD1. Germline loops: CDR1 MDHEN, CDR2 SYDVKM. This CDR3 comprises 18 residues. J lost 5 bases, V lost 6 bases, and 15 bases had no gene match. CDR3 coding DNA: TGTGCCAGCAGCCTTCCTCCGGGACAGGGGGAGGCGGATCAGCCCCAGCATTTT. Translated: CASSLPPGQGEADQPQHF.

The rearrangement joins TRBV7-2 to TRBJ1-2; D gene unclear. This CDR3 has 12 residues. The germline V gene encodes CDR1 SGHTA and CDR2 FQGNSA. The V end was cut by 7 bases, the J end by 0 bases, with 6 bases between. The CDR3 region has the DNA TGTGCCAGCACCCGATCTAACTATGGCTACACCTTC. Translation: CASTRSNYGYTF.

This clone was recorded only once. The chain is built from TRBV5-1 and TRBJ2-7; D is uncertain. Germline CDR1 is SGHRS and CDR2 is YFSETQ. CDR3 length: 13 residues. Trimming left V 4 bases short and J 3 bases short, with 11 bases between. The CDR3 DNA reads TGCGCCAGCAGCCGTAACCCGTTCTACGAGCAGTACTTC. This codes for CASSRNPFYEQYF.

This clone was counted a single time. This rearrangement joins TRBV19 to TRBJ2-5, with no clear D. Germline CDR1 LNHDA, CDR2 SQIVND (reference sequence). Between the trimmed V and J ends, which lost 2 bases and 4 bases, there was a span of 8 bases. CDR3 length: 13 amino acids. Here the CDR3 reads CASSISPRETQYF. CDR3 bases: TGTGCCAGTAGTATATCCCCCAGAGAGACCCAGTACTTC.

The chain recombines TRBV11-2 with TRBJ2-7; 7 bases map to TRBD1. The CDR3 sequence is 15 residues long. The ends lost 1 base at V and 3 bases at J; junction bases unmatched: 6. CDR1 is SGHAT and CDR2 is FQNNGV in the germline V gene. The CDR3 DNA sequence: TGTGCCAGCAGCTTAGTTAGGGGGCTGGACTACGAGCAGTACTTC. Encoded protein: CASSLVRGLDYEQYF.

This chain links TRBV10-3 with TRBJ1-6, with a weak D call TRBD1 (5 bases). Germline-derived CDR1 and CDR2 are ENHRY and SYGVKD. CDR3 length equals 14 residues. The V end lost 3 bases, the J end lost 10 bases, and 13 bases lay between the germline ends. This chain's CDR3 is CAISDAGGNSPLHF. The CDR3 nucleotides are TGTGCCATCAGTGATGCTGGGGGGAACTCACCCCTCCACTTT.

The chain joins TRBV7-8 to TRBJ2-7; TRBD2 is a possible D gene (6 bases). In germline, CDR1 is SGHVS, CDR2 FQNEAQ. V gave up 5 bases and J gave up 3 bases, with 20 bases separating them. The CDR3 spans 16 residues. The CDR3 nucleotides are TGTGCCAGCAGCCCGCGCTCCAAAACTAGCCTCTACGAGCAGTACTTC. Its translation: CASSPRSKTSLYEQYF.

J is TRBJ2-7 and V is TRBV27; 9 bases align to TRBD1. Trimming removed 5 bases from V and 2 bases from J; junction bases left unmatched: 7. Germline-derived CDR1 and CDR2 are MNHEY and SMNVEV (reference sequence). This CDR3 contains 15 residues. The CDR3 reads CASSPGQGLAYEQYF. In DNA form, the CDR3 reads TGTGCCAGCAGTCCAGGACAGGGGCTGGCCTACGAGCAGTACTTC.

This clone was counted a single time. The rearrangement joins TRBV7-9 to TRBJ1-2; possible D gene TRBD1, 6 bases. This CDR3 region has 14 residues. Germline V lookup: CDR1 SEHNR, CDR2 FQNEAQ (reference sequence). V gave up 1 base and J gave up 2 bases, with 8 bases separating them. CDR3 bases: TGTGCCAGCAGCTTAGGGACAGCGAACTATGGCTACACCTTC. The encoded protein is CASSLGTANYGYTF.

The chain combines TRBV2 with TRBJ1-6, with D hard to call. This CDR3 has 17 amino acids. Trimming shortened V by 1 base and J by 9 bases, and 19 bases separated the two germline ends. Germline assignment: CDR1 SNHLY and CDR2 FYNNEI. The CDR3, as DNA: TGTGCCAGCAGTGAAGGCAACCGACTAATAGCTAGTTCACCCCTCCACTTT. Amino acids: CASSEGNRLIASSPLHF.

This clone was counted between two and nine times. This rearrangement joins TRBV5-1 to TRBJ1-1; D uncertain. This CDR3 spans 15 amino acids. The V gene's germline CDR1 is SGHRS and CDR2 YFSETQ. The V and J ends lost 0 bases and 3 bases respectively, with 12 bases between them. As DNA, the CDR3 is TGCGCCAGCAGCTTGGGAGGAGCTGGGGACACTGAAGCTTTCTTT. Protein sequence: CASSLGGAGDTEAFF.

CDR3 in DNA: TGTGCCAGCAGCCCGGGACTCTCTGGGGCCAACGTCCTGACTTTC. The encoded protein is CASSPGLSGANVLTF. The chain combines TRBV11-2 with TRBJ2-6; D possibly corresponds to TRBD2 (6 bases). The CDR3 runs to 15 residues. Trimming shortened V by 5 bases and J by 0 bases, and 8 bases separated the two germline ends. Looked up from germline, CDR1 is SGHAT and CDR2 is FQNNGV.

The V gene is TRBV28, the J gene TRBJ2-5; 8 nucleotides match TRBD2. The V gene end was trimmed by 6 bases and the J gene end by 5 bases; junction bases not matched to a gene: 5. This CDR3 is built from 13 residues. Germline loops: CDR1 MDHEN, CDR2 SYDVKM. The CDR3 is CASRTSVGETQYF. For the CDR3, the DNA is TGTGCCAGCAGGACTAGCGTCGGGGAGACCCAGTACTTC.

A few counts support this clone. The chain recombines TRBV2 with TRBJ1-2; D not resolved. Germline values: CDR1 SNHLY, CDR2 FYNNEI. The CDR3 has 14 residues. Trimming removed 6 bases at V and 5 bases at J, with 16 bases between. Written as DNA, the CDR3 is TGTGCCAGCAGCCCTCTCAGCGCCGCTTATGGCTACACCTTC. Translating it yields CASSPLSAAYGYTF.

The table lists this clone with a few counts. The CDR3 loop is CASSWTRTDTQYF. The CDR3 DNA follows: TGTGCCAGCAGCTGGACTCGCACAGATACGCAGTATTTT. The V call is TRBV7-3, the J call TRBJ2-3; perhaps TRBD2 as D (5 bases). CDR3 length: 13 residues. CDR1 and CDR2 from the germline V gene are SGHTA and FQGTGA. V lost 4 bases, J lost 1 base, and 6 bases lay in between.

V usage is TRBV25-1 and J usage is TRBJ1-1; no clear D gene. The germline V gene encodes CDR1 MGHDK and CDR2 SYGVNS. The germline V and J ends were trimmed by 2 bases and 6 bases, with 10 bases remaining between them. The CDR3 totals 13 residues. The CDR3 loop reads CASSEAGRAEAFF. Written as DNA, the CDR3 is TGTGCCAGCAGTGAAGCCGGAAGGGCTGAAGCTTTCTTT.

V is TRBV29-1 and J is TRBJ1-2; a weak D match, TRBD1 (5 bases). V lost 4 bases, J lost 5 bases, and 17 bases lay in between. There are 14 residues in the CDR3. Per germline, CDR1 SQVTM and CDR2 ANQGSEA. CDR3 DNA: TGCAGCGTTGGGGGGACCCCAGAAGGTTATGGCTACACCTTC. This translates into CSVGGTPEGYGYTF.

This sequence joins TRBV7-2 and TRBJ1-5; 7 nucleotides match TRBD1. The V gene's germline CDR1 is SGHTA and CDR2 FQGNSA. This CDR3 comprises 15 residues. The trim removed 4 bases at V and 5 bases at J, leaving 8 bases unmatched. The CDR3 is CASSSRGGRDQPQHF. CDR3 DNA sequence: TGTGCCAGCAGCTCGCGAGGGGGCCGGGATCAGCCCCAGCATTTT.